This T cell receptor beta chain was profiled in a study of CXCR3-negative and CXCR3-positive naive CD8 T cells. The overall study: The libraries yielded 110 million to 150 million TRB reads, about 1.5 +/- 0.3 million each.

CD45RO-CCR7+CD27+CD95- was the phenotype of naive CD8+ T cells. This CDR3 comprises 14 residues. Germline V gene data show CDR1 as SEHNR and CDR2 as FQNEAQ (reference sequence). About this clonotype itself: The antigen is not known.

The libraries of TRB cDNA were constructed through 5' RACE using UMI labels. TCRdb re-called the 5' RACE reads, yielding one record per CDR3 amino acid sequence without DNA. The table lists nearly 110,000 distinct CDR3 sequences. Study-wide points: More hydrophobic TRB CDR3s occurred in CXCR3-positive than in CXCR3-negative naive cells. For memory CD8+ cells diversity was much lower, but both naive subsets had comparably high diversity.

The chain recombines TRBV7-9 with TRBJ1-4. The sample comprised naive CXCR3+ CD8+ T cells from blood. Documented subset: CD45RO-CCR7+CD27+CD95- naive CD8+ T cells expressing CXCR3 (TNR3+). This sequence was found in a human donor in good health. Some clones in this sample may be carry-over from other donors' samples. The CDR3 loop reads CASSSRESDEKLFF.